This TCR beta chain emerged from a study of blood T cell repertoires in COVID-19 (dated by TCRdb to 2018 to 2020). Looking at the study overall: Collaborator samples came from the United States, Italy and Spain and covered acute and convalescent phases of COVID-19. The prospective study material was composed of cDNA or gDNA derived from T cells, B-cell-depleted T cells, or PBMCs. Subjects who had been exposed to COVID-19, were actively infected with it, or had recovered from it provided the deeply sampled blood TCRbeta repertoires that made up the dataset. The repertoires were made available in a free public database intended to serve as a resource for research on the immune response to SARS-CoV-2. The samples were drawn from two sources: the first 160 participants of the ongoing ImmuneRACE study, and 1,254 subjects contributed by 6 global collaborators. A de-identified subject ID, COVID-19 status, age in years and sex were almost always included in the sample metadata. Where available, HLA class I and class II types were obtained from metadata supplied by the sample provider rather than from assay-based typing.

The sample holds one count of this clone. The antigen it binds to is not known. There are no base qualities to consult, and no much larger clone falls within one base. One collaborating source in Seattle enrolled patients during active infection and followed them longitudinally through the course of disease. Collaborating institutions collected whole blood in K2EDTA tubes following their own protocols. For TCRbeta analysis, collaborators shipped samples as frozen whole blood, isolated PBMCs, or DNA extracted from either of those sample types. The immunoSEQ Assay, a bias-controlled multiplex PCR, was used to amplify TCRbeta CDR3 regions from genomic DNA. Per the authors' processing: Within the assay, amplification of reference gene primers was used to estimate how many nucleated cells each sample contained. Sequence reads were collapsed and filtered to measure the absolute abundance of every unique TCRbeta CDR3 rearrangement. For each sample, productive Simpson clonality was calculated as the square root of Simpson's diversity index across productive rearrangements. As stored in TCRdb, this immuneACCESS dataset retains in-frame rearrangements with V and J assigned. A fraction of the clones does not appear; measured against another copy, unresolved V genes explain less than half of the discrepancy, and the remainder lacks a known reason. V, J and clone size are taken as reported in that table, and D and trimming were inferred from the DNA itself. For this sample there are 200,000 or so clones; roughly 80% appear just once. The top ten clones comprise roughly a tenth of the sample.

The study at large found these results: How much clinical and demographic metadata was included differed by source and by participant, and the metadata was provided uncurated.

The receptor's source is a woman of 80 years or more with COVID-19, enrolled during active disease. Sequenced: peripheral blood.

The encoded CDR3 is CASSKVPETEAFF. The sequenced DNA: TGTGCCAGCAGTAAGGTCCCGGAGACTGAAGCTTTCTTT. The chain is assembled from TRBV6-5 and TRBJ1-1; the D gene is unclear. CDR1 and CDR2 were assigned from the germline V gene as MNHEY and SVGAGI. Deletion took 5 bases off V and 5 bases off J, with a span of 12 bases between the germline ends. The CDR3 holds 13 amino acids from the cysteine to the phenylalanine. Left in the record is the CDR3 DNA by itself, 39 bases read in frame from the first base.